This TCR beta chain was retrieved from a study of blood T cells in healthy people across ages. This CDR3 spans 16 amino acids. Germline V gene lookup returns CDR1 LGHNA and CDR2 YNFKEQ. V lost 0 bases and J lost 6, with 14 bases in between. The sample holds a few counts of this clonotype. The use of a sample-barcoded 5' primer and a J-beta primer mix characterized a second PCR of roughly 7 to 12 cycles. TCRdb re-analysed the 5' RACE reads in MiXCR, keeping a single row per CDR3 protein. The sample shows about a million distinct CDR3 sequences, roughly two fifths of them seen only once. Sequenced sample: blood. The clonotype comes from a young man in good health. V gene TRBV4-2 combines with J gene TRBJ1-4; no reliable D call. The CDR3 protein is CASSQEVSADHEKLFF. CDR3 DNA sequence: TGTGCCAGCAGCCAAGAGGTGTCAGCAGATCATGAAAAACTGTTTTTT.